This T cell receptor (beta chain) derives from a study of graft-versus-host responses after intestinal transplantation. Study information: Isolated intestinal, liver-intestinal, or multivisceral transplants had been given to the recipients. Anti-thymocyte globulin served as induction for all recipients, who then took tacrolimus and steroids for roughly 3 years. Study-wide findings and caveats: Graft-versus-host to host-versus-graft clonal ratios in allografts were high in patients with graft-donor T cell macrochimerism. Recipient-marrow GvH clones were detected, some having first appeared in ileum or blood.

The method was immunoSEQ multiplex PCR; TCRdb's version includes in-frame clones alone and lacks a portion of them. This sample has about 78,000 clones, with around 86% found just once. About this clone itself: No antigen is known for it.

Trimming stripped 5 bases from V and 1 base from J, with 19 bases between. In germline, CDR1 is SGHKS, CDR2 YYEKEE (reference sequence). The CDR3 consists of 18 residues. V and J are TRBV5-5 and TRBJ1-6, with a possible D match to TRBD1 (6 bases). The sequencing here drew on unstimulated CD8+ T cells sorted from spleen or lymph node cells, taken before transplant. This sequence was found in a human donor who was the organ donor for an intestinal transplant. This CDR3 reads CASSPYPDRWSYNSPLHF. In DNA, the CDR3 is TGTGCCAGCAGTCCGTATCCCGACAGGTGGTCCTATAATTCACCCCTCCACTTT.